This is a list of T cell receptor beta chains from one sample in a study of blood T cell repertoires in COVID-19. Measured with immunoSEQ multiplex PCR; TCRdb has only the in-frame clones, and not every one. The sample holds over 35,000 clones; around four fifths are singletons and the top ten take approximately 15%. The specimen sequenced was peripheral blood. The origin of the receptors is a human donor in a cohort sampled during active COVID-19. Each CDR3 is given with its conserved first and last residue. Each record gives: J gene, D gene, V gene, clone size, CDR3 DNA, CDR3 protein. D genes are given only for firm matches. Size values are once, few and many counts, or a class for expanded clones, and some rows have none.

TRBJ2-7 . TRBV4-3 . TGCGCCAGCAGCCAATCAGTCGGTTACAGCTCCTACGAGCAGTACTTC CASSQSVGYSSYEQYF
TRBJ1-4 TRBD1 TRBV7-9 . TGTGCCAGCAGCACACGACAGGGGATGGTGGAAAAACTGTTTTTT CASSTRQGMVEKLFF
TRBJ1-1 . TRBV5-1 . TGCGCCAGCAGCCCATTTTTAGACCAGGGAGCTTTCTTT CASSPFLDQGAFF
TRBJ1-6 TRBD1 TRBV3-1/TRBV3-2 . TGTGCCAGCAGCCGTAGCGGACAGGCCGCCTTTATCTCACCCCTCCACTTT CASSRSGQAAFISPLHF
TRBJ1-2 TRBD1 TRBV23-1 . TGCGCCAGCAGTAAACGGGACAGGGGGATCTATGGCTACACCTTC CASSKRDRGIYGYTF
TRBJ2-5 . TRBV12-5 . TGTGCTAGTGGTACCTTTAGTGGGACCCAGTACTTC CASGTFSGTQYF
TRBJ2-7 . TRBV29-1 . TGCAGCGTTGTGAGGGATTACGAGCAGTACTTC CSVVRDYEQYF
TRBJ2-7 . TRBV19 . TGTGCCAGTACCGAATATGGGAGTGGAGCCTACGAGCAGTACTTC CASTEYGSGAYEQYF
TRBJ1-2 TRBD1 TRBV4-3 . TGCGCCAGCAGCCAAGATCTAGGGACAGCTTATGGCTACACCTTC CASSQDLGTAYGYTF
TRBJ2-7 . TRBV5-1 once TGCGCCAGCAGCCCCAACTCCTACGAGCAGTACTTC CASSPNSYEQYF
TRBJ1-4 . TRBV18 . TGTGCCAGCTCTCCGCCAGGGTTTAGTGTGACTAATGAAAAACTGTTTTTT CASSPPGFSVTNEKLFF
TRBJ1-5 . TRBV6-4 . TGTGCCAGGGGGCTCTCATTACAGCCCCAGCATTTT CARGLSLQPQHF
TRBJ2-7 TRBD1 TRBV28 . TGTGCCAGCAGTTCCGGGACAGGGTCCTACGAGCAGTACTTC CASSSGTGSYEQYF
TRBJ2-3 TRBD2 TRBV4-2 once TGTGCCAGCAGCTCCGGCTGGGGGGGGAACACAGATACGCAGTATTTT CASSSGWGGNTDTQYF
TRBJ1-2 TRBD1 TRBV18 . TGTGCCAGCTCAACGACCGGGACAGGGTTCAACTATGGCTACACCTTC CASSTTGTGFNYGYTF
TRBJ1-6 . TRBV28 . TGTGCCAGCATCGGGGGGACCTCACCCCTCCACTTT CASIGGTSPLHF
TRBJ1-2 . TRBV7-9 . TGTGCCAGCAGCTTAGTGGAGGGTTCGGTTGGCTACACCTTC CASSLVEGSVGYTF
TRBJ2-5 TRBD2 TRBV7-2 . TGTGCCAGCAGCTCCAGCGGGGGGGCCCAATACCAAGAGACCCAGTACTTC CASSSSGGAQYQETQYF
TRBJ1-1 . TRBV7-9 . TGTGCCAGCAGCTTGGGACAAGCGTCGTTACCTGAAGCTTTCTTT CASSLGQASLPEAFF
TRBJ2-3 . TRBV15 . TGTGCCACCAGCAGAGAGGGGCAGCGGGCCCCCACAGATACGCAGTATTTT CATSREGQRAPTDTQYF
TRBJ1-2 . TRBV7-9 few TGTGCCAGCAGCTTACGGGGTAACTATGGCTACACCTTC CASSLRGNYGYTF
TRBJ1-2 . TRBV7-2 medium-sized TGTGCCAGCAGCCGGTCCCCTTCTAATGGCTACACCTTC CASSRSPSNGYTF
TRBJ1-1 . TRBV9 once TGTGCCAGCAGCGCTACAGTAAACACTGAAGCTTTCTTT CASSATVNTEAFF
TRBJ2-2 TRBD1 TRBV5-4 once TGTGCCAGCAGCTTCGGACAGGGGAACACCGGGGAGCTGTTTTTT CASSFGQGNTGELFF
TRBJ1-2 TRBD1 TRBV4-3 . TGCGCCAGCAGCCAAGATTCGTATTGGCAGGGGGAAGGCTACACCTTC CASSQDSYWQGEGYTF
TRBJ1-1 . TRBV10-3 . TGTGCCATCGGTCGGGAAAACACTGAAGCTTTCTTT CAIGRENTEAFF
TRBJ2-6 . TRBV7-3 . TGTGCCAGCAGCATCGACAGGTTTTCCGTCCTGACTTTC CASSIDRFSVLTF
TRBJ2-3 TRBD2 TRBV30 . TGTGCCTGGACTAGCGGGGCTACTAGCACAGATACGCAGTATTTT CAWTSGATSTDTQYF
TRBJ1-5 TRBD1 TRBV6-4 . TGTGCCAGCACTGTCTCCGGGACAGGGGGCTTTCAGCCCCAGCATTTT CASTVSGTGGFQPQHF
TRBJ1-2 . TRBV4-3 few TGCGCCAGCAGCCAAGAACCCCAACAGGTATTCTTTGGCTACACCTTC CASSQEPQQVFFGYTF
TRBJ2-7 . TRBV7-9 . TGTGCCAGCAGCCTAAACAGAGAGTCCTACGAGCAGTACTTC CASSLNRESYEQYF
TRBJ1-2 TRBD1 TRBV6-5 . TGTGCCAGCAGTTACTTGGCAGGGGGCGGCTATGGCTACACCTTC CASSYLAGGGYGYTF
TRBJ2-2 . TRBV29-1 . TGCAGCGCCTCTCTTCGGGGGACCGGGGAGCTGTTTTTT CSASLRGTGELFF